Below, 5 T cell receptor beta chains from the same sample are listed, as sequenced in a study of blood T cells in healthy people across ages. A sample-barcoded 5' primer and a J-beta primer mix were used in a second PCR of roughly 6 to 11 cycles. In TCRdb, the 5' RACE reads were re-called with MiXCR into one record per CDR3 protein. The data contain around 710,000 distinct CDR3 sequences, roughly 43% of them singletons. Sequenced sample: blood. The receptors derive from a woman aged 60-75 years in good health.

The sample holds one count of this clonotype. The chain uses TRBV3-1 and TRBJ2-2, with D perhaps being TRBD1 or TRBD2 (5 bases each). This CDR3 has 14 residues. In germline, CDR1 is LGHDT, CDR2 YNNKEL (reference sequence). V was cut by 4 bases and J by 3 bases, with 9 bases left in between. The chain's CDR3 is CASSLVGDTGELFF. CDR3 bases: TGTGCCAGCAGCCTCGTGGGGGACACCGGGGAGCTGTTTTTT. Drawing the rest from reference TRBV3-1 and TRBJ2-2, the complete variable domain is DTAVSQTPKYLVTQMGNDKSIKCEQNLGHDTMYWYKQDSKKFLKIMFSYNNKELIINETVPNRFSPKSPDKAHLNLHINSLELGDSAVYFCASSLVGDTGELFFGEGSRLTVL.

V usage is TRBV5-1 and J usage is TRBJ2-3; 15 bases align to TRBD2. The V gene's germline CDR1 is SGHRS and CDR2 YFSETQ. This CDR3 has 19 amino acids. The J segment lost 3 bases and the V segment lost 3 bases, leaving 11 bases of the junction unmatched. CDR3 loop: CASSWARTSGGAETDTQYF. The DNA for the CDR3 is TGCGCCAGCAGCTGGGCCCGGACTAGCGGGGGGGCCGAGACAGATACGCAGTATTTT.

This clonotype was recorded only once. The genes are TRBV20-1 and TRBJ1-6, with D uncertain. The V and J ends lost 4 bases and 10 bases respectively, with 20 bases between them. The CDR3 loop spans 15 amino acids. Germline lookup yields CDR1 DFQATT and CDR2 SNEGSKA (reference sequence). The CDR3 is CSAISDGPEKSPLHF. The CDR3 coding sequence is TGCAGTGCTATATCGGACGGGCCGGAGAAGTCACCCCTCCACTTT.

This chain uses TRBV4-1 with TRBJ2-1, with TRBD1 matching over 7 bases. The J segment lost 5 bases and the V segment lost 1 base, leaving 5 bases of the junction unmatched. Per germline, CDR1 MGHRA and CDR2 YSYEKL. The CDR3 runs to 15 residues. This chain's CDR3 is CASSQAGQTNNEQFF. The CDR3 DNA follows: TGCGCCAGCAGCCAAGCGGGACAGACCAACAATGAGCAGTTCTTC.

The rearrangement uses TRBV12-3 or TRBV12-4 and TRBJ1-2; D is perhaps TRBD1 (5 bases). CDR3 length: 14 amino acids. V was trimmed by 5 bases and J by 4 bases, leaving 14 bases between them. The CDR3 loop is CASSVGGRGYGYTF. The CDR3 DNA is TGTGCCAGCAGTGTGGGGGGGAGAGGCTATGGCTACACCTTC.